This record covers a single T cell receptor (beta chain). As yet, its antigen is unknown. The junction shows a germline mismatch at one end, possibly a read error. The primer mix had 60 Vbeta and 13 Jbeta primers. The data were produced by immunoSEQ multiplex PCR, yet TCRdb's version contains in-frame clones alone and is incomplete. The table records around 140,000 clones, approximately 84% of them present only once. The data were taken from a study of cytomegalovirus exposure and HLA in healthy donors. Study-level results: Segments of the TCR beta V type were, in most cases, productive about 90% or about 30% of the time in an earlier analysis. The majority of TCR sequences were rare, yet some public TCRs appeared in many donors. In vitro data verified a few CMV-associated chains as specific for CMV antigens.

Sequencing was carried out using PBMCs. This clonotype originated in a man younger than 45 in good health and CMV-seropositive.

CDR3 sequence: CSSSPGAGATYNEQFF. Here the CDR3 DNA reads TGTTCCAGCAGTCCTGGGGCGGGAGCTACCTACAATGAGCAGTTCTTC. This chain connects TRBV7-9 to TRBJ2-1; 7 positions agree with TRBD2. CDR3 size: 16 residues. The V gene's germline CDR1 is SEHNR and CDR2 FQNEAQ (reference sequence).